This T cell receptor (beta chain) was profiled in a study of T cells after posttransplantation cyclophosphamide. Regarding the study as a whole: Donor CD8+ memory clones often dominated recipient blood repertoires at later times.

The germline V gene has CDR1 MDHEN and CDR2 SYDVKM. The ends were cut back, 3 bases at V and 7 bases at J, with 16 bases in the middle. CDR3 length equals 15 residues. This related bone marrow graft donor gave peripheral blood on the day of marrow donation. This clone has ten or more counts. What it binds is unknown. Generated by immunoSEQ multiplex PCR, the TCRdb table keeps only in-frame clones and is missing some. Recorded here are tens of thousands of clones, none singletons. The sequence was obtained from a middle-aged man in good health, CMV-negative, and a related stem cell transplant donor. The genes are TRBV28 and TRBJ1-5; D might be TRBD1 (5 bases). The sequenced sample consisted of PBMCs. CDR3 coding DNA: TGTGCCAGCAGTTTGCCCAGGGATATAGTACAGCCCCAGCATTTT. Translation: CASSLPRDIVQPQHF.